Shown below are 14 T cell receptor beta chains from a single sample sequenced in a study of preoperative IRX-2 immunotherapy in early breast cancer (dated by TCRdb to between 2018 and 2020). Receptor amplification or capture employed the immunoSEQ multiplex PCR assay. This immuneACCESS table, as held by TCRdb, lists in-frame sequences with V and J called but not all clones. Of the missing ones, under half trace to an unresolved V gene in checked studies; the others have no known cause. Present in this sample are approximately 96,000 clones, roughly 90% of which were seen just once. The ten largest make up under 2.5% of the sample. What this sample's treatment or condition label stands for: preoperative locoregional IRX-2 cytokine immunotherapy. This sample comprised tumor tissue, obtained after IRX-2 immunotherapy. The receptors derive from a human donor with breast cancer.

The chain has TRBV30 and TRBJ1-2, with D possibly being TRBD1 (5 bases). CDR3 length: 14 amino acids. CDR1 is GTSNPN and CDR2 is SVGIG in the germline V gene (reference sequence). Trimming pared 4 bases from V and 1 base from J, leaving 13 bases between. Here the CDR3 DNA reads TGTGCCTGGACCCTCGCAGGGTTTAACTATGGCTACACCTTC. Translated, it gives CAWTLAGFNYGYTF.

The chain combines TRBV30 with TRBJ1-1, with D unclear. The CDR3 runs 14 residues. Germline V gene data show CDR1 as GTSNPN and CDR2 as SVGIG (reference sequence). V lost 0 bases to trimming and J lost 0 bases, with 8 bases between them. The CDR3 loop is CAWSVPSMNTEAFF. The CDR3 DNA sequence: TGTGCCTGGAGTGTCCCCAGTATGAACACTGAAGCTTTCTTT.

The V gene is TRBV5-1, the J gene TRBJ2-5; no clear D. CDR1 is SGHRS, CDR2 YFSETQ, per germline. This CDR3 is 14 amino acids long. The V end was cut by 1 base, the J end by 4 bases, with 11 bases between. The CDR3 nucleotides read TGCGCCAGCAGCTTGTCGGGCCGGCGAGAGACCCAGTACTTC. It specifies CASSLSGRRETQYF.

This clone came up once. The V call is TRBV16, the J call TRBJ2-7, with 7 bases matching TRBD1. CDR1 and CDR2 (germline): KGHSY, FQNENV. The CDR3 consists of 14 residues. The ends lost 2 bases at V and 4 bases at J; junction bases unmatched: 5. The CDR3 spells CASSQDREIYEQYF. The CDR3 coding sequence is TGTGCCAGCAGCCAAGACAGGGAAATATACGAGCAGTACTTC. Full variable domain (remainder filled in from reference TRBV16 and TRBJ2-7): GEEVAQTPKHLVRGEGQKAKLYCAPIKGHSYVFWYQQVLKNEFKFLISFQNENVFDETGMPKERFSAKCLPNSPCSLEIQATKLEDSAVYFCASSQDREIYEQYFGPGTRLTVT.

The genes are TRBV5-1 and TRBJ2-1; 7 bases are a match to TRBD2. The CDR3 consists of 14 residues. Germline CDR1 is SGHRS and CDR2 is YFSETQ. Trimming removed 4 bases from V and 10 bases from J; junction bases left unmatched: 11. In nucleotides, the CDR3 is TGCGCCAGCAGCACATCTCCCGGGGAGGGGGAGCAGTTCTTC. It encodes CASSTSPGEGEQFF.

The V call is TRBV9, the J call TRBJ1-5; D perhaps matches TRBD1 (6 bases). Germline values: CDR1 SGDLS, CDR2 YYNGEE. The CDR3 is made up of 14 amino acids. Trimming shortened V by 0 bases and J by 3 bases, and 7 bases separated the two germline ends. The CDR3 DNA follows: TGTGCCAGCAGCGTAGGACAGGTCAATCAGCCCCAGCATTTT. Its protein is CASSVGQVNQPQHF.

J is TRBJ2-5 and V is TRBV19; TRBD2 matches 10 bases. Germline V CDR1 and CDR2: LNHDA, SQIVND (reference sequence). V was clipped by 5 bases and J by 9 bases; unmatched bases: 9. The CDR3 totals 14 residues. This CDR3 reads CASSPGSGGGSQYF. CDR3 sequence (DNA): TGTGCCAGTAGTCCCGGAAGCGGGGGGGGATCCCAGTACTTC.

The J gene is TRBJ1-6, the V gene TRBV19; D is unclear. The germline gives CDR1 LNHDA, CDR2 SQIVND (reference sequence). The CDR3 consists of 17 residues. V lost 5 bases, J lost 0 bases, and 14 bases lay in between. The CDR3 loop is CASSSEEGISYNSPLHF. DNA for the CDR3: TGTGCCAGTAGTTCAGAAGAGGGAATCTCCTATAATTCACCCCTCCACTTT.

The chain recombines TRBV10-2 with TRBJ1-1; D might be TRBD1 (5 bases). V shed 3 bases and J shed 5 bases, with 13 bases lying between them. Germline V gives CDR1 WSHSY, CDR2 SAAADI. This CDR3 contains 14 residues. CDR3: CASSESGGWTEAFF. The CDR3 nucleotides read TGCGCCAGCAGTGAATCCGGGGGGTGGACTGAAGCTTTCTTT.

This clone was observed once. This chain connects TRBV30 to TRBJ1-1; D not certain. CDR3 length: 15 amino acids. Germline values: CDR1 GTSNPN, CDR2 SVGIG (reference sequence). With 0 bases removed from V and 6 bases from J, the gap between germline ends came to 17 bases. The CDR3 spells CAWSVRPPSPPEAFF. The CDR3 nucleotides are TGTGCCTGGAGTGTAAGGCCCCCTTCACCCCCTGAAGCTTTCTTT.

This clone was counted once. The rearrangement uses TRBV19 and TRBJ1-4; D might be TRBD1 (5 bases). With 6 bases removed from V and 5 bases from J, the gap between germline ends came to 10 bases. The CDR3 has 13 residues. CDR1 is LNHDA, CDR2 SQIVND, per germline (reference sequence). The CDR3 DNA sequence: TGTGCCAGTAGACGGGAGGGGAATGAAAAACTGTTTTTT. Translating it yields CASRREGNEKLFF. Based on the CDR3 plus reference TRBV19 and TRBJ1-4, the full variable domain is DGGITQSPKYLFRKEGQNVTLSCEQNLNHDAMYWYRQDPGQGLRLIYYSQIVNDFQKGDIAEGYSVSREKKESFPLTVTSAQKNPTAFYLCASRREGNEKLFFGSGTQLSVL.

This clone has just one count. The rearrangement uses TRBV7-1 and TRBJ1-4, with unresolved D. TRBV7-1 is labeled an ORF, and its function is uncertain. V lost 5 bases and J lost 0, with 10 bases in between. CDR3 length: 15 residues. This CDR3 reads CASSANRATNEKLFF. CDR3 in DNA: TGTGCCAGCAGCGCAAACAGAGCAACTAATGAAAAACTGTTTTTT.

In DNA form, the CDR3 reads TGTGCCAGCAGTTTATTCGGACTAGCGGACCGCGATGAGCAGTTCTTC. Translation gives CASSLFGLADRDEQFF. V is TRBV28 and J is TRBJ2-1; 10 nucleotides align to TRBD2. J was trimmed by 8 bases and V by 1 base; bases with no gene match: 8. The CDR3 spans 16 residues. The V gene's germline CDR1 is MDHEN and CDR2 SYDVKM. The full variable domain, its missing parts supplied by reference TRBV28 and TRBJ2-1, is DVKVTQSSRYLVKRTGEKVFLECVQDMDHENMFWYRQDPGLGLRLIYFSYDVKMKEKGDIPEGYSVSREKKERFSLILESASTNQTSMYLCASSLFGLADRDEQFFGPGTRLTVL.

V gene TRBV6-8 combines with J gene TRBJ2-7; D gene unclear. The CDR3 has 16 residues. Germline V gene data show CDR1 as MNHGY and CDR2 as SAAAGT. Trimming removed 0 bases at V and 2 bases at J, with 14 bases between. As DNA, the CDR3 is TGTGCCAGCAGTTACTCGAAGGCAGCCTGGGCCTACGAGCAGTACTTC. It is translated as CASSYSKAAWAYEQYF.